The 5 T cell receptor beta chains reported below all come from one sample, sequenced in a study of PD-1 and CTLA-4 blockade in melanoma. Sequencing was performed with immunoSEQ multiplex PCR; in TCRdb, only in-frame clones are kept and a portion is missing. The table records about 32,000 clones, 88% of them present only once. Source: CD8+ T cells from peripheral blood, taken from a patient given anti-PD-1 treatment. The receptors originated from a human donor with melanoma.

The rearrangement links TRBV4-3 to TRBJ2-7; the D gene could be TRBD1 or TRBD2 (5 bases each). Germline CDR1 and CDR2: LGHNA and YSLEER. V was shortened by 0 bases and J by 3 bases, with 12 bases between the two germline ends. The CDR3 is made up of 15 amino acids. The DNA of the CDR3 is TGCGCCAGCAGCCAAGAAAGGGGAGATGTCTACGAGCAGTACTTC. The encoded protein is CASSQERGDVYEQYF.

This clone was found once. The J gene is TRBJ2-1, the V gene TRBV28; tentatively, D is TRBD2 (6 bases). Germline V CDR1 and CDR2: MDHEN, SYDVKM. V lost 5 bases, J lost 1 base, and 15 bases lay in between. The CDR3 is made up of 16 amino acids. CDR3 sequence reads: CASSPRDFFSYNEQFF. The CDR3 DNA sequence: TGTGCCAGCAGTCCCAGGGACTTTTTTTCCTACAATGAGCAGTTCTTC.

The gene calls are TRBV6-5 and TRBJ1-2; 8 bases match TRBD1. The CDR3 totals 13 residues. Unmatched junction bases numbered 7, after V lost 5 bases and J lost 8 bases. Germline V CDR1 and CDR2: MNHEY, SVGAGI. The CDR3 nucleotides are TGTGCCAGCAGTCGACAGGGGAGAGGAGGCTACACCTTC. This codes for CASSRQGRGGYTF.

The CDR3 nucleotides are TGTGCCAGCAGTTACTCTGCGGGTTCAGGCGGGGAGCTGTTTTTT. Its translation: CASSYSAGSGGELFF. This chain uses TRBV6-5 with TRBJ2-2; TRBD2 is a possible D gene (5 bases). The CDR3 contains 15 residues. Trimming removed 0 bases from V and 7 bases from J, with 12 bases in between. Germline V gene lookup returns CDR1 MNHEY and CDR2 SVGAGI.

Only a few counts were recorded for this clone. This chain's CDR3 is CASSRSTGDSYEQYF. In nucleotides, the CDR3 is TGCGCCAGCAGCCGATCCACAGGGGATTCCTACGAGCAGTACTTC. The chain recombines TRBV4-1 with TRBJ2-7; 7 bases are shared with TRBD1. The germline CDR1 and CDR2 sequences are MGHRA and YSYEKL. CDR3 length equals 15 residues. Losses at the gene ends were 4 bases for V and 1 base for J; bases not matched to a gene: 7.